In its sample, the clone carrying this T cell receptor beta chain was seen once. What it binds is not known. The data belong to a study of cytomegalovirus exposure and HLA in healthy donors. General study results and limits: Subsequent analysis revealed that first-cohort TCR clusters tended to co-occur in the approximately 120 validation repertoires. The classifier reportedly diagnosed cytomegalovirus status with high sensitivity and specificity. The authors listed 150 to 200 TCR beta chains as cytomegalovirus-associated.

Profiled with immunoSEQ multiplex PCR; TCRdb holds only in-frame clones, not every one. Counted here are 150,000 to 200,000 clones, roughly 86% occurring once; the ten biggest clones make up less than 3.5%. The V gene lost 1 base and the J gene lost 2 bases, with 7 bases spanning the gap. The germline CDR1 and CDR2 sequences are KGHSH and LQKENI. There are 14 residues in the CDR3. The specimen was PBMCs. This receptor was obtained from a man aged 18 to 29 in good health and CMV-seropositive. The rearrangement joins TRBV18 to TRBJ2-3; D call uncertain. CDR3 in amino acids: CASSPLSDTDTQYF. For the CDR3, the DNA is TGTGCCAGCTCACCACTCTCAGACACAGATACGCAGTATTTT.